The rows below give T cell receptor beta chains drawn from one sample of a study of blood T cell repertoires in COVID-19. Libraries were prepared by immunoSEQ multiplex PCR; TCRdb keeps only in-frame clonotypes and omits some of them. The data contain 150,000 to 200,000 clones, approximately 90% of them singletons. Sequencing was carried out using peripheral blood. The receptor set was obtained from a man aged 50-60 years who had recovered from COVID-19. Each CDR3 is given with its conserved first and last residue. The order of the fields is V gene, clone size, J gene, D gene, CDR3 protein, CDR3 DNA. D genes are given only for firm matches. For some rows the clone size is stated as once, few or many, or as a class when expanded; others skip it.

>TRBV19|NA|TRBJ2-2|TRBD2
CASSSGLAGYSNTGELFF
TGTGCCAGTAGTTCGGGACTAGCGGGGTATTCGAACACCGGGGAGCTGTTTTTT
>TRBV30|NA|TRBJ2-1|TRBD2
CAWGYRGVNYNEQFF
TGTGCCTGGGGTTACCGGGGGGTGAACTACAATGAGCAGTTCTTC
>TRBV2|NA|TRBJ1-4|TRBD1
CASSGFQGASNEKLFF
TGTGCCAGCAGTGGGTTCCAGGGGGCGTCTAATGAAAAACTGTTTTTT
>TRBV14|NA|TRBJ2-5|NA
CASSQERAETQYF
TGTGCCAGCAGCCAAGAACGCGCCGAGACCCAGTACTTC
>TRBV28|NA|TRBJ1-6|NA
CASRSPQGSNSPLHF
TGTGCCAGCAGATCCCCGCAGGGGTCTAATTCACCCCTCCACTTT
>TRBV11-2|NA|TRBJ2-3|TRBD2
CASSLTSGRTDTQYF
TGTGCCAGCAGCTTAACTAGCGGGAGGACAGATACGCAGTATTTT
>TRBV6-5|once|TRBJ2-5|TRBD2
CASRGYGTTQETQYF
TGTGCCAGCAGAGGATATGGGACTACACAAGAGACCCAGTACTTC
>TRBV29-1|NA|TRBJ1-2|TRBD1
CSEGTGGQGYTF
TGCAGCGAGGGAACAGGGGGTCAGGGCTACACCTTC
>TRBV10-3|NA|TRBJ2-1|NA
CAISGYSSSYNEQFF
TGTGCCATCAGTGGGTATAGTAGCTCCTACAATGAGCAGTTCTTC
>TRBV19|NA|TRBJ2-3|NA
CATRGWGSTDTQYF
TGTGCCACCCGGGGGTGGGGGAGCACAGATACGCAGTATTTT
>TRBV7-3|NA|TRBJ2-7|TRBD1
CASSVTGGKQYF
TGTGCCAGCAGCGTTACAGGGGGCAAGCAGTACTTC
>TRBV12-5|NA|TRBJ2-7|NA
CASGLVFGVFTSYEQYF
TGTGCTAGTGGTTTGGTATTTGGAGTGTTCACCTCCTACGAGCAGTACTTC
>TRBV19|NA|TRBJ1-5|TRBD1
CASSRTGANQPQHF
TGTGCCAGTAGTCGGACAGGGGCCAATCAGCCCCAGCATTTT
>TRBV10-2|NA|TRBJ1-1|TRBD1
CASSSTGGNTEAFF
TGCGCCAGCAGTTCGACAGGGGGGAACACTGAAGCTTTCTTT
>TRBV7-2|NA|TRBJ1-5|TRBD1
CASSPETGIRNQPQHF
TGTGCCAGCAGCCCGGAGACAGGGATACGCAATCAGCCCCAGCATTTT
>TRBV5-1|NA|TRBJ2-7|NA
CASSLASPGGHEQYF
TGCGCCAGCAGCTTGGCCAGTCCCGGGGGGCACGAGCAGTACTTC
>TRBV7-9|NA|TRBJ2-7|TRBD1
CASSQGTGTSYEQYF
TGTGCCAGCAGCCAGGGGACAGGGACCTCCTACGAGCAGTACTTC
>TRBV28|NA|TRBJ1-5|NA
CASSLPSGPNQPQHF
TGTGCCAGCAGTTTACCCTCAGGGCCCAATCAGCCCCAGCATTTT
>TRBV11-3|NA|TRBJ2-7|NA
CASSQNAYEQYF
TGTGCCAGCAGCCAAAATGCCTACGAGCAGTACTTC
>TRBV27|NA|TRBJ2-7|TRBD1
CASSEQGAYEQYF
TGTGCCAGCAGCGAACAGGGGGCCTACGAGCAGTACTTC
>TRBV28|NA|TRBJ1-2|TRBD1
CASSLSDRESLGGYTF
TGTGCCAGCAGTTTGTCGGACAGGGAGAGTTTGGGAGGCTACACCTTC
>TRBV5-1|NA|TRBJ2-3|NA
CASSPGHSSTDTQYF
TGCGCCAGCAGCCCGGGACATTCTAGCACAGATACGCAGTATTTT
>TRBV5-1|NA|TRBJ2-7|NA
CASSLDREQYF
TGCGCCAGCAGCTTGGATCGCGAGCAGTACTTC
>TRBV6-1|NA|TRBJ2-5|NA
CASSDKGGRETQYF
TGTGCCAGCAGTGATAAGGGGGGGCGGGAGACCCAGTACTTC
>TRBV28|NA|TRBJ2-7|TRBD1
CASSFTQGAYEQYF
TGTGCCAGCAGTTTTACACAGGGGGCCTACGAGCAGTACTTC
>TRBV28|NA|TRBJ2-7|TRBD2
CASSSRGRGGRYEQYF
TGTGCCAGCAGTTCGAGGGGGCGGGGGGGAAGGTACGAGCAGTACTTC
>TRBV25-1|once|TRBJ1-3|NA
CASSDSHTIYF
TGTGCCAGCAGTGACAGTCACACCATATATTTT
>TRBV19|NA|TRBJ2-1|NA
CASSIGGAHNEQFF
TGTGCCAGTAGTATCGGCGGGGCCCACAATGAGCAGTTCTTC
>TRBV7-9|NA|TRBJ1-5|NA
CASSRAGPPMEPQHF
TGTGCCAGCAGCCGCGCGGGCCCCCCAATGGAGCCCCAGCATTTT
>TRBV5-1|NA|TRBJ2-1|TRBD1
CASSPGTGLNEQFF
TGCGCCAGCAGCCCCGGGACAGGACTCAATGAGCAGTTCTTC
>TRBV5-4|NA|TRBJ1-1|TRBD1
CASSLTGGAGTEAFF
TGTGCCAGCAGCTTGACAGGGGGCGCGGGCACTGAAGCTTTCTTT
>TRBV7-7|NA|TRBJ2-7|TRBD1
CASSLVPTTGTGGHEQYF
TGTGCCAGCAGCTTGGTCCCGACTACCGGGACAGGGGGCCACGAGCAGTACTTC
>TRBV10-3|NA|TRBJ2-2|NA
CAITGAGINTGELFF
TGTGCCATAACCGGCGCAGGGATAAACACCGGGGAGCTGTTTTTT
>TRBV19|once|TRBJ2-1|TRBD2
CASRTTSGGSYNEQFF
TGTGCCAGTAGAACCACTAGCGGGGGGTCCTACAATGAGCAGTTCTTC
>TRBV2|NA|TRBJ2-7|TRBD1
CASSVTGGVDEQYF
TGTGCCAGCAGTGTGACAGGGGGCGTGGACGAGCAGTACTTC
>TRBV7-9|NA|TRBJ1-1|NA
CASSPWQGGTEAFF
TGTGCCAGCAGCCCGTGGCAGGGAGGGACTGAAGCTTTCTTT
>TRBV7-8|NA|TRBJ1-5|TRBD1
CASSGGTGSSQPQHF
TGTGCCAGCAGCGGGGGGACAGGATCCAGTCAGCCCCAGCATTTT
>TRBV6-2/TRBV6-3|NA|TRBJ2-3|TRBD1
CASSYGDRETRAQYF
TGTGCCAGCAGTTATGGGGACAGGGAGACAAGAGCGCAGTATTTT
>TRBV9|NA|TRBJ2-1|TRBD2
CASSVTSGRLNEQFF
TGTGCCAGCAGCGTGACTAGCGGGAGGTTAAATGAGCAGTTCTTC
>TRBV9|NA|TRBJ1-4|TRBD1
CASSVQGANEKLFF
TGTGCCAGCAGCGTGCAGGGGGCGAATGAAAAACTGTTTTTT
>TRBV7-2|NA|TRBJ2-1|TRBD2
CASSLAGTSGGGEQFF
TGTGCCAGCAGCTTAGCCGGGACTAGCGGGGGGGGAGAGCAGTTCTTC
>TRBV19|NA|TRBJ2-2|TRBD2
CASSRAGGNTGELFF
TGTGCCAGTAGTCGAGCGGGGGGTAACACCGGGGAGCTGTTTTTT
>TRBV7-2|NA|TRBJ2-1|TRBD2
CASSWGTRGASYNEQFF
TGTGCCAGCAGCTGGGGGACTAGAGGTGCCTCCTACAATGAGCAGTTCTTC
>TRBV6-2/TRBV6-3|NA|TRBJ2-7|NA
CASSYGQATYEQYF
TGTGCCAGCAGTTACGGCCAGGCTACCTACGAGCAGTACTTC
>TRBV6-2/TRBV6-3|NA|TRBJ1-1|NA
CASSPATVNTEAFF
TGTGCCAGCAGTCCCGCAACAGTAAACACTGAAGCTTTCTTT